The rows below give T cell receptor beta chains drawn from one sample of a study of naive and memory T cell subsets. TCRdb recomputed calls from the UMI-ligation and nested PCR reads with MiXCR, one row per CDR3 protein. This table holds 15,000 to 20,000 distinct CDR3 sequences, 8.5% to 10% found once. The sequences come from skin, collected from a tuberculin skin test site. Receptors originate from an adult in good health. CDR3s include the opening cysteine and the closing phenylalanine or tryptophan. The order of the fields is CDR3 DNA, CDR3 protein, clone size, V gene, J gene, D gene. A D gene is named only where the DNA matches it firmly. Clone size is stated in some rows and not others, as once, few, many or a class when expanded.

cdr3_nt: TGTGCCAGCAGCACAGGGGGTATAGCCAAAAACATTCAGTACTTC
cdr3_aa: CASSTGGIAKNIQYF
clone_size: -
v_call: TRBV27
j_call: TRBJ2-4
d_call: TRBD1

cdr3_nt: TGTGCCAGCAGCCATGGGCTGGCTGAGCAGTTCTTC
cdr3_aa: CASSHGLAEQFF
clone_size: -
v_call: TRBV3-1
j_call: TRBJ2-1
d_call: -

cdr3_nt: TGTGCCAGCAGCCGGACGTATAGCAATCAGCCCCAGCATTTT
cdr3_aa: CASSRTYSNQPQHF
clone_size: many
v_call: TRBV3-1
j_call: TRBJ1-5
d_call: -

cdr3_nt: TGTGCCAGCAGCCTGGGCAGGCCTTCTGGGGCCAACGTCCTGACTTTC
cdr3_aa: CASSLGRPSGANVLTF
clone_size: many
v_call: TRBV3-1
j_call: TRBJ2-6
d_call: -

cdr3_nt: TGCAGCGTTGAAGTGGCCGGCAATAATCAGCCCCAGCATTTT
cdr3_aa: CSVEVAGNNQPQHF
clone_size: many
v_call: TRBV29-1
j_call: TRBJ1-5
d_call: -

cdr3_nt: TGCAGTGCTAGACGGGGGGGCTCAGATACGCAGTATTTT
cdr3_aa: CSARRGGSDTQYF
clone_size: many
v_call: TRBV20-1
j_call: TRBJ2-3
d_call: TRBD2

cdr3_nt: TGTGCCAGCAGCTTCGACAGGAACACTGAAGCTTTCTTT
cdr3_aa: CASSFDRNTEAFF
clone_size: few
v_call: TRBV11-1
j_call: TRBJ1-1
d_call: -

cdr3_nt: TGTGCCAGCAGCCCTCAGACAGGGAGAGACACTGAAGCTTTCTTT
cdr3_aa: CASSPQTGRDTEAFF
clone_size: few
v_call: TRBV9
j_call: TRBJ1-1
d_call: TRBD1

cdr3_nt: TGCAGCGTTGCCAGGGGCCAAGAGACCCAGTACTTC
cdr3_aa: CSVARGQETQYF
clone_size: large
v_call: TRBV29-1
j_call: TRBJ2-5
d_call: -

cdr3_nt: TGCGCCAGCAGCTTGGTTCGGGACAGGGAGGACGGCTACACCTTC
cdr3_aa: CASSLVRDREDGYTF
clone_size: once
v_call: TRBV5-1
j_call: TRBJ1-2
d_call: TRBD1

cdr3_nt: TGTGCCAGTGAAGGGACCCTTTTTCACGAGCAGTACTTC
cdr3_aa: CASEGTLFHEQYF
clone_size: many
v_call: TRBV27
j_call: TRBJ2-7
d_call: -

cdr3_nt: TGCGCCAGCAGTGAAGGGAGGTACGGCTACACCTTC
cdr3_aa: CASSEGRYGYTF
clone_size: few
v_call: TRBV10-2
j_call: TRBJ1-2
d_call: -

cdr3_nt: TGTGCCAGCAGCCAACCGGGACTCCGGAACACCGGGGAGCTGTTTTTT
cdr3_aa: CASSQPGLRNTGELFF
clone_size: many
v_call: TRBV3-1
j_call: TRBJ2-2
d_call: -

cdr3_nt: TGTGCCAGCAGCTTGGGGAACGGGAGGGCCAGAAATGAGCAGTTCTTC
cdr3_aa: CASSLGNGRARNEQFF
clone_size: few
v_call: TRBV11-3
j_call: TRBJ2-1
d_call: TRBD2

cdr3_nt: TGTGCCAGTACCAAGCTCGTGGGAGCGAACAATGAGCAGTTCTTC
cdr3_aa: CASTKLVGANNEQFF
clone_size: -
v_call: TRBV19
j_call: TRBJ2-1
d_call: -

cdr3_nt: TGTGCCAGCAGTTACTTTTACCGTGGCAGTTACTATGGCTACACCTTC
cdr3_aa: CASSYFYRGSYYGYTF
clone_size: few
v_call: TRBV6-5
j_call: TRBJ1-2
d_call: -

cdr3_nt: TGTGCCAGCAGCTCGGAGATACGGGGGGGAGAGACCCAGTACTTC
cdr3_aa: CASSSEIRGGETQYF
clone_size: few
v_call: TRBV11-2
j_call: TRBJ2-5
d_call: TRBD2

cdr3_nt: TGTGCCAGCAGCTTAGCAAGAGAGGTGGAAAAACTGTTTTTT
cdr3_aa: CASSLAREVEKLFF
clone_size: many
v_call: TRBV11-2
j_call: TRBJ1-4
d_call: -

cdr3_nt: TGTGCCAGCAGCCAAGATGACCGCACCCCTCGGCGGGAGCAGTACTTC
cdr3_aa: CASSQDDRTPRREQYF
clone_size: many
v_call: TRBV3-1
j_call: TRBJ2-7
d_call: -